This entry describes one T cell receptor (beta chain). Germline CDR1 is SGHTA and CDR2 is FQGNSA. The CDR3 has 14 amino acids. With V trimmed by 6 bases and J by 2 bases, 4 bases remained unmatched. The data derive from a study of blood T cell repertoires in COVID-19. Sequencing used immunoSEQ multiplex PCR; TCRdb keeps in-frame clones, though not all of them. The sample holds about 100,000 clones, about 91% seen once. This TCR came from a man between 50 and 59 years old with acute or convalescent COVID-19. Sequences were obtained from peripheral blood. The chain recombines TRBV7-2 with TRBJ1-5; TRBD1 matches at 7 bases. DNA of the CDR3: TGTGCCAGCAGTCCTGACAGGGGCAATCAGCCCCAGCATTTT. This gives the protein CASSPDRGNQPQHF.